The 15 T cell receptor beta chains in this list originate from one sample, sequenced in a study of T cell changes during pregnancy in multiple sclerosis. Using immunoSEQ multiplex PCR, the repertoire was profiled, and TCRdb retains in-frame clones only, with some absent. The repertoire holds 75,000 to 95,000 clones, 85% to 95% seen once, with around 1.8% in the top ten. The sample here was peripheral blood, taken in the first trimester of pregnancy. The receptors were sampled from a female donor in good health, enrolled as a control in a pregnancy study.

V is TRBV6-5 and J is TRBJ1-2; a weak D match, TRBD1 (6 bases). CDR1 MNHEY and CDR2 SVGAGI come from the germline V gene. V was cut by 8 bases and J by 6 bases, with 16 bases left in between. The CDR3 spans 13 residues. The CDR3 spells CASSPRRGDGYTF. CDR3 nucleotides: TGTGCCAGCTCCCCTCGCAGGGGCGATGGCTACACCTTC.

The chain joins TRBV4-3 to TRBJ2-7; possible D gene TRBD1, 5 bases. Germline V gene lookup returns CDR1 LGHNA and CDR2 YSLEER. With 0 bases removed from V and 4 bases from J, the gap between germline ends came to 16 bases. The CDR3 has 16 residues. CDR3 sequence (DNA): TGCGCCAGCAGCCAAGACAGGGTCGGAATCGGATACGAGCAGTACTTC. It specifies CASSQDRVGIGYEQYF.

The genes are TRBV27 and TRBJ1-6, with 8 bases that match TRBD1. After removal of 4 bases from V and 7 bases from J, the junction contained 9 bases not matched to a gene. This CDR3 contains 16 residues. Germline CDR1 reads MNHEY; CDR2 reads SMNVEV (reference sequence). CDR3 region: CASSWTGIAVNSPLHF. The CDR3 bases are TGTGCCAGCAGTTGGACAGGGATTGCCGTCAATTCACCCCTCCACTTT.

The rearrangement links TRBV10-3 to TRBJ2-1; D unclear. The CDR3 contains 12 residues. Trimming removed 10 bases at V and 7 bases at J, with 14 bases between. CDR1 is ENHRY, CDR2 SYGVKD, per germline. CDR3 sequence (DNA): TGTGCCACCAGCTACAGCTCTAATGAGCAGTTCTTC. It is translated as CATSYSSNEQFF.

The gene calls are TRBV28 and TRBJ2-5, with 15 bases aligning to TRBD2. Trimming removed 6 bases from V and 9 bases from J; junction bases left unmatched: 5. The CDR3 is 14 residues long. Germline V gives CDR1 MDHEN, CDR2 SYDVKM. CDR3 amino acids: CASRGLAGGLAQYF. DNA for the CDR3: TGTGCCAGCAGGGGACTAGCGGGGGGCCTTGCCCAGTACTTC.

V usage is TRBV4-2 and J usage is TRBJ1-2; 7 bases fit TRBD1. Germline V lookup: CDR1 LGHNA, CDR2 YNFKEQ. With 1 base clipped from V and 8 bases from J, the junction kept 16 bases outside the gene matches. This CDR3 region has 17 residues. The CDR3, as DNA: TGTGCCAGCAGCCAAGCAGCTACGAACAGGGGCGAGGGGGGCTACACCTTC. Translation: CASSQAATNRGEGGYTF.

The rearrangement joins TRBV25-1 to TRBJ1-2, with D maybe TRBD1 (6 bases). In germline, CDR1 is MGHDK, CDR2 SYGVNS. V lost 5 bases, J lost 7 bases, and 14 bases lay in between. This CDR3 comprises 13 residues. The CDR3 sequence is CASSRAGAGGYTF. In DNA form, the CDR3 reads TGTGCCAGCAGTAGGGCAGGGGCGGGTGGCTACACCTTC.

This chain uses TRBV19 with TRBJ1-2, with TRBD1 matching over 10 bases. Trimming cost V 1 base and J 7 bases; bases outside gene matches: 3. Germline assignment: CDR1 LNHDA and CDR2 SQIVND (reference sequence). The CDR3 loop spans 14 amino acids. Here the CDR3 reads CASSIGGQGSGYTF. CDR3 nucleotides: TGTGCCAGTAGTATAGGGGGACAGGGGAGTGGCTACACCTTC.

The chain links TRBV6-6 to TRBJ2-1; 10 bases match TRBD1. The CDR3 is 14 amino acids. J lost 8 bases, V lost 7 bases, and 8 bases had no gene match. Germline CDR1 reads MNHNY; CDR2 reads SVGAGI (reference sequence). In DNA form, the CDR3 reads TGTGCCAGCACCGGACAGGGGGTGACTTATGAGCAGTTCTTC. Translated: CASTGQGVTYEQFF.

The V gene is TRBV28, the J gene TRBJ2-7, with TRBD2 matching 7 bases. V gave up 2 bases and J gave up 2 bases; unmatched junction bases: 6. This CDR3 contains 15 residues. Looked up from germline, CDR1 is MDHEN and CDR2 is SYDVKM. CDR3 sequence: CASSLGGGRAYEQYF. CDR3 coding DNA: TGTGCCAGCAGTTTAGGGGGTGGGAGGGCCTACGAGCAGTACTTC.

This rearrangement joins TRBV7-9 to TRBJ1-3, with D unresolved. Germline V gene lookup returns CDR1 SEHNR and CDR2 FQNEAQ (reference sequence). V was shortened by 5 bases and J by 0 bases, with 11 bases between the two germline ends. This CDR3 has 15 amino acids. The CDR3: CASSQWSGSGNTIYF. CDR3 sequence (DNA): TGTGCCAGCAGCCAGTGGTCGGGCTCTGGAAACACCATATATTTT.

V gene TRBV29-1 combines with J gene TRBJ2-7, with D perhaps TRBD2 (6 bases). CDR3 length equals 15 residues. V was trimmed by 6 bases and J by 0 bases, leaving 18 bases between them. CDR1 SQVTM and CDR2 ANQGSEA come from the germline V gene. CDR3 residues: CSVRGTTASSYEQYF. Written as DNA, the CDR3 is TGCAGCGTGCGGGGTACGACAGCGAGCTCCTACGAGCAGTACTTC.

CDR3 amino acids: CASSLIPGGDRGNQPQHF. The CDR3 nucleotides are TGTGCCAGCAGCCTAATACCGGGAGGGGACAGGGGAAATCAGCCCCAGCATTTT. This sequence joins TRBV7-6 and TRBJ1-5, with 10 bases that match TRBD1. Unmatched junction bases numbered 14, after V lost 5 bases and J lost 4 bases. Per germline, CDR1 SGHVS and CDR2 FNYEAQ. The CDR3 is 18 amino acids. Full variable domain (outside the CDR3, taken from reference TRBV7-6 and TRBJ1-5): GAGVSQSPRYKVTKRGQDVALRCDPISGHVSLYWYRQALGQGPEFLTYFNYEAQQDKSGLPNDRFSAERPEGSISTLTIQRTEQRDSAMYRCASSLIPGGDRGNQPQHFGDGTRLSIL.

The genes are TRBV7-6 and TRBJ2-3; 10 bases are shared with TRBD2. CDR3 length equals 18 residues. Germline V gene data show CDR1 as SGHVS and CDR2 as FNYEAQ. J was trimmed by 2 bases and V by 3 bases; bases with no gene match: 11. Here the CDR3 DNA reads TGTGCCAGCAGCTTTAGGCCGGCTAGCGGGGGACTCACAGATACGCAGTATTTT. This gives the protein CASSFRPASGGLTDTQYF.

The gene calls are TRBV7-2 and TRBJ2-5; 10 bases line up with TRBD2. V was pared by 4 bases and J by 5 bases, with 7 bases of the junction left unmatched. In germline, CDR1 is SGHTA, CDR2 FQGNSA. The CDR3 spans 15 residues. In DNA form, the CDR3 reads TGTGCCAGCAGCTCAGCGGGGGGGCCGCGCGAGACCCAGTACTTC. Encoded protein: CASSSAGGPRETQYF.